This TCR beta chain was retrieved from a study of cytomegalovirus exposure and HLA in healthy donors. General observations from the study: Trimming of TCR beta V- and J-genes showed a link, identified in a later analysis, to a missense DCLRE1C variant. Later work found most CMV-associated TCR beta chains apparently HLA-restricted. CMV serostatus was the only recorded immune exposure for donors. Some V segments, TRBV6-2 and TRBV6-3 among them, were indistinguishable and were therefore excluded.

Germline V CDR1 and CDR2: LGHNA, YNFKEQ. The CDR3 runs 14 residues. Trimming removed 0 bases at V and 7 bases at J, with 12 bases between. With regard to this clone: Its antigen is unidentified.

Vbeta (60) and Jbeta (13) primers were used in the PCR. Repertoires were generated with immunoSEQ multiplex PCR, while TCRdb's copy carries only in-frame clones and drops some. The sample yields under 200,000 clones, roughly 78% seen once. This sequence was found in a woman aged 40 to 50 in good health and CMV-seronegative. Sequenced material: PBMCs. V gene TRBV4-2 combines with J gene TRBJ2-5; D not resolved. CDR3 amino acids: CASSQDDLWATQYF. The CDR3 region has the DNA TGTGCCAGCAGCCAAGATGACCTATGGGCGACCCAGTACTTC.